The next 15 T cell receptor beta chains were all read from a single sample in a study of patients and donors after allogeneic stem cell transplantation. TCRdb redid the calling of the RT-PCR reads with MiXCR, one entry per CDR3 protein. The sample holds 10,000 to 12,000 distinct CDR3 sequences, 22% seen once. What was sequenced was blood, either unsorted or a sorted T cell fraction (not recorded which). Receptors originate from a human donor who was either an allogeneic HSCT recipient or a stem cell or donor lymphocyte infusion donor (not recorded which). It is not recorded whose cells these are; they may come from a transplant donor.

This clonotype was observed a few times. The chain has TRBV7-2 and TRBJ1-4; TRBD1 might be the D (5 bases). The V end lost 3 bases, the J end lost 6 bases, and 8 bases lay between the germline ends. The germline CDR1 and CDR2 sequences are SGHTA and FQGNSA. The CDR3 length is 13 residues. CDR3 loop: CASSLAGDEKLFF. The CDR3 DNA is TGTGCCAGCAGCTTGGCGGGGGATGAAAAACTGTTTTTT.

This clonotype was detected a few times. The chain is built from TRBV7-8 and TRBJ1-3; a possible D gene is TRBD1 (5 bases). The ends were cut back, 10 bases at V and 0 bases at J, with 13 bases in the middle. Germline lookup yields CDR1 SGHVS and CDR2 FQNEAQ. CDR3 length: 14 amino acids. The CDR3 region is CAIPPRDSGNTIYF. The CDR3 nucleotides read TGTGCCATCCCCCCCAGGGACTCTGGAAACACCATATATTTT.

V gene TRBV7-8 combines with J gene TRBJ2-6; TRBD1 or TRBD2 may be the D gene (5 bases each). Germline V lookup: CDR1 SGHVS, CDR2 FQNEAQ. The CDR3 sequence is 20 residues long. The V end was cut by 2 bases, the J end by 0 bases, with 20 bases between. CDR3 in amino acids: CASSLILGTAISSGANVLTF. Written as DNA, the CDR3 is TGTGCCAGCAGCTTAATATTAGGGACCGCGATCAGCTCTGGGGCCAACGTCCTGACTTTC.

V and J are TRBV5-1 and TRBJ2-3; a weak D match, TRBD2 (5 bases). Germline lookup yields CDR1 SGHRS and CDR2 YFSETQ. CDR3 length: 16 amino acids. V lost 4 bases, J lost 2 bases, and 17 bases lay in between. The CDR3 is CASSPTTDYYTDTQYF. The CDR3 DNA follows: TGCGCCAGCAGCCCGACGACTGACTACTACACAGATACGCAGTATTTT.

This chain uses TRBV6-6 with TRBJ2-7; 11 bases map to TRBD1. Germline trimming cut 5 bases from V and 4 bases from J; bases unmatched to any gene: 16. This CDR3 comprises 18 residues. Germline V CDR1 and CDR2: MNHNY, SVGAGI (reference sequence). CDR3 region: CASSDGQGAIPMIYEQYF. CDR3 in DNA: TGTGCCAGCAGTGATGGACAGGGGGCGATTCCAATGATTTACGAGCAGTACTTC.

This clonotype was seen at least ten times. The chain carries TRBV2 and TRBJ1-5; D remains ambiguous. Germline CDR1 SNHLY, CDR2 FYNNEI. This CDR3 is 13 amino acids long. Trimming took off 4 bases at V and 4 bases at J, with 8 bases between the two ends. Written as DNA, the CDR3 is TGTGCCAGCAGTGGCACGGAGAATCAGCCCCAGCATTTT. Residues: CASSGTENQPQHF.

J is TRBJ2-2 and V is TRBV11-3; D ambiguous. Germline loops: CDR1 SGHNT, CDR2 YENEEA. The V and J ends lost 2 bases and 7 bases respectively, with 5 bases between them. CDR3 length: 12 amino acids. The CDR3 is CASSLTHGELFF. In DNA form, the CDR3 reads TGTGCCAGCAGCTTAACCCACGGGGAGCTGTTTTTT. Full variable domain (missing parts from reference TRBV11-3 and TRBJ2-2): EAGVVQSPRYKIIEKKQPVAFWCNPISGHNTLYWYLQNLGQGPELLIRYENEEAVDDSQLPKDRFSAERLKGVDSTLKIQPAELGDSAVYLCASSLTHGELFFGEGSRLTVL.

This clonotype has a count of ten or more. The chain employs TRBV12-3 or TRBV12-4 and TRBJ1-1, with 7 positions matching TRBD1. The junction had 6 bases not matched to a gene; V was cut back by 3 bases and J by 2 bases. This CDR3 spans 15 amino acids. As DNA, the CDR3 is TGTGCCAGCAGTTTCTCCCAAGGGGGCAACACTGAAGCTTTCTTT. This encodes CASSFSQGGNTEAFF.

This clonotype was counted at least ten times. This chain uses TRBV7-9 with TRBJ1-2; possible D gene TRBD1, 6 bases. CDR3 length equals 13 residues. Germline V CDR1 and CDR2: SEHNR, FQNEAQ (reference sequence). Trimming took off 7 bases at V and 8 bases at J, with 17 bases between the two ends. The CDR3 is CASITWGADGYTF. The DNA of the CDR3 is TGTGCCAGCATCACTTGGGGGGCGGACGGCTACACCTTC.

This clonotype was counted many times. The V and J genes are TRBV12-3 or TRBV12-4 and TRBJ1-5; 7 bases map to TRBD1. The ends lost 7 bases at V and 6 bases at J; junction bases unmatched: 9. CDR3 length equals 14 residues. CDR3 bases: TGTGCCAGCAATCGACAGGGTGAGGGTCAGCCCCAGCATTTT. Residues: CASNRQGEGQPQHF.

The rearrangement links TRBV6-6 to TRBJ1-1; D might be TRBD1 (6 bases). The CDR3 contains 12 residues. The germline gives CDR1 MNHNY, CDR2 SVGAGI (reference sequence). Trimming stripped 4 bases from V and 7 bases from J, with 10 bases between. CDR3 sequence: CASSFQDSEAFF. CDR3 DNA sequence: TGTGCCAGCAGTTTTCAGGACAGTGAAGCTTTCTTT.

The rearrangement joins TRBV20-1 to TRBJ2-3; TRBD1 is a possible D gene (6 bases). Germline CDR1 DFQATT, CDR2 SNEGSKA (reference sequence). CDR3 length equals 15 residues. V lost 3 bases to trimming and J lost 0 bases, with 13 bases between them. CDR3 DNA sequence: TGCAGTGCTAGTGACGGGACACCTAGCACAGATACGCAGTATTTT. Encoded protein: CSASDGTPSTDTQYF.

The chain has TRBV3-1 and TRBJ1-2; D is uncertain. CDR1 is LGHDT, CDR2 YNNKEL, per germline (reference sequence). The CDR3 has 13 amino acids. Between the trimmed V and J ends, which lost 1 base and 5 bases, there was a span of 8 bases. CDR3 DNA sequence: TGTGCCAGCAGCCAAGGATCTGTATATGGCTACACCTTC. The encoded protein is CASSQGSVYGYTF.

This clonotype was counted between two and nine times. This chain connects TRBV7-3 to TRBJ1-6; D might be TRBD1 (6 bases). V gave up 6 bases and J gave up 5 bases, with 14 bases separating them. The CDR3 has 15 amino acids. The germline CDR1 and CDR2 sequences are SGHTA and FQGTGA. CDR3 coding DNA: TGTGCCAGCAGATGCAGGACAGCGCATAATTCACCCCTCCACTTT. It codes for CASRCRTAHNSPLHF.

The rearrangement links TRBV6-6 to TRBJ2-3; TRBD2 aligns across 13 bases. This CDR3 is built from 15 residues. CDR1 is MNHNY, CDR2 SVGAGI, per germline (reference sequence). The V segment lost 6 bases and the J segment 7 bases; nucleotides outside the gene matches: 7. CDR3 loop: CASRSTSGGDNTQYF. CDR3 nucleotide sequence: TGTGCCAGCAGATCCACTAGCGGGGGGGATAATACGCAGTATTTT.